The sequence of this T cell receptor beta chain was determined in a study of CD8+ T cells in alopecia areata. RNA was extracted and reverse transcribed into cDNA as the sequencing template. The table came from immunoSEQ multiplex PCR; TCRdb's copy has only in-frame clones and leaves some out. The table shows about 180,000 clones, with roughly 46% occurring only once. Overall study findings and caveats: Among the top 100, expanded CD8+ clones were significantly decreased by tofacitinib, as was scalp clonality. Among the cells sequenced in scalp samples are also the resident alphabeta T cells of normal skin.

Treatment meaning: oral pan-JAK inhibitor, 5-10 mg twice daily. V lost 4 bases and J 2 bases, leaving 8 bases between the germline ends. Germline CDR1 reads GTSNPN; CDR2 reads SVGIG (reference sequence). The CDR3 runs 12 residues. With regard to this clone: Its cognate antigen is unknown.

This sequence was found in a human donor with alopecia areata. The sequencing here drew on CD8+ T cells sorted from blood, taken at week 52, from a patient treated with tofacitinib. This chain uses TRBV30 with TRBJ1-2, with a tentative D call TRBD1 (5 bases). Here the CDR3 reads CAWIGGNYGYTF. The CDR3 bases are TGTGCCTGGATCGGGGGGAACTATGGCTACACCTTC. The variable domain in full, with the rest retrieved from reference TRBV30 and TRBJ1-2, is SQTIHQWPATLVQPVGSPLSLECTVEGTSNPNLYWYRQAAGRGLQLLFYSVGIGQISSEVPQNLSASRPQDRQFILSSKKLLLSDSGFYLCAWIGGNYGYTFGSGTRLTVV.